This T cell receptor beta chain stems from a study of control samples from healthy donors and cancer patients. V was trimmed by 0 bases and J by 0 bases, leaving 12 bases between them. Germline V gene lookup returns CDR1 SGDLS and CDR2 YYNGEE. This CDR3 is built from 16 residues. Method: immunoSEQ multiplex PCR; TCRdb's copy keeps in-frame clones and lacks some. The sample includes some 160,000 clones, over 85% of them seen just once. V is TRBV9 and J is TRBJ1-1, with D perhaps TRBD1 (6 bases). The source of this sequence is a woman aged 40 to 50 in good health. The sample taken for sequencing was blood. CDR3 in amino acids: CASSVGGGTMNTEAFF. CDR3 nucleotides: TGTGCCAGCAGCGTAGGAGGGGGAACGATGAACACTGAAGCTTTCTTT.